Given below is one T cell receptor beta chain in context. This sample stems from a study of PD-L1 blockade in urothelial cancer. The CDR3 runs 16 residues. With V trimmed by 2 bases and J by 3 bases, 7 bases remained unmatched. The germline V gene encodes CDR1 MGHRA and CDR2 YSYEKL. The table came from immunoSEQ multiplex PCR; TCRdb's copy has only in-frame clones and leaves some out. Of 30,000 or so clones listed, nearly 90% were seen once; the top ten hold 8%. Time point reported: peripheral blood 6 weeks after treatment start. The sequencing here drew on PBMCs, taken around atezolizumab (anti-PD-L1) treatment. This receptor was identified in a man older than 75 with urothelial cancer. The chain uses TRBV4-1 and TRBJ2-3, with TRBD1 matching over 8 bases. CDR3 in amino acids: CASSQTRGTGTDTQYF. In nucleotides, the CDR3 is TGCGCCAGCAGCCAAACCCGGGGGACAGGAACAGATACGCAGTATTTT.